One sample yielded the 21 T cell receptor beta chains listed below, sequenced in a study of blood T cell repertoires in COVID-19. Libraries were prepared by immunoSEQ multiplex PCR; TCRdb keeps only in-frame clonotypes and omits some of them. The table includes 150,000 to 200,000 clones, about nine tenths detected once. What was sequenced was peripheral blood. The receptors here all came from a man in his fifties with acute or convalescent COVID-19.

This clone came up a few times. The chain uses TRBV10-1 and TRBJ2-7; D might be TRBD2 (5 bases). The ends were cut back, 6 bases at V and 6 bases at J, with 15 bases in the middle. The V gene's germline CDR1 is WNHNN and CDR2 SYGVQD (reference sequence). The CDR3 runs 13 residues. This CDR3 is CASSSLRVGEQYF. In DNA form, the CDR3 reads TGCGCCAGCAGCTCTCTGAGGGTCGGCGAGCAGTACTTC.

The V and J genes are TRBV6-5 and TRBJ2-1, with a possible D match to TRBD2 (5 bases). Germline loops: CDR1 MNHEY, CDR2 SVGAGI. This CDR3 region has 14 residues. Trimming left V 8 bases short and J 2 bases short, with 13 bases between. The CDR3 DNA is TGTGCCAGCTCAGCATGGGGAGCCTACAATGAGCAGTTCTTC. Its protein is CASSAWGAYNEQFF.

This clone showed up just once. The rearrangement joins TRBV6-5 to TRBJ2-5, with D possibly TRBD2 on 5 matching bases. Trimming took 0 bases from V and 2 from J, leaving 7 bases between them. This CDR3 region has 14 residues. Germline V gives CDR1 MNHEY, CDR2 SVGAGI. The CDR3 spells CASSYSRVQETQYF. Written as DNA, the CDR3 is TGTGCCAGCAGTTACTCGCGGGTTCAAGAGACCCAGTACTTC.

V is TRBV10-1 and J is TRBJ2-3, with a tentative D call TRBD2 (6 bases). Trimming shortened V by 4 bases and J by 2 bases, and 10 bases separated the two germline ends. This CDR3 is 14 amino acids long. Germline CDR1 and CDR2: WNHNN and SYGVQD (reference sequence). Here the CDR3 reads CASSVGGDTDTQYF. The CDR3 bases are TGCGCCAGCAGTGTCGGCGGGGACACAGATACGCAGTATTTT.

The rearrangement joins TRBV7-9 to TRBJ1-1; 8 bases line up with TRBD1. The length of the CDR3 is 14 residues. The V gene's germline CDR1 is SEHNR and CDR2 FQNEAQ (reference sequence). V was clipped by 7 bases and J by 3 bases; unmatched bases: 7. The CDR3 reads CASTPQGAHTEAFF. For the CDR3, the DNA is TGTGCCAGCACCCCTCAGGGGGCCCACACTGAAGCTTTCTTT.

The rearrangement joins TRBV6-5 to TRBJ1-6; D unclear. This CDR3 has 16 amino acids. Germline CDR1 reads MNHEY; CDR2 reads SVGAGI. With 2 bases removed from V and 4 bases from J, the gap between germline ends came to 12 bases. The CDR3: CASSYQPRSYNSPLHF. CDR3 DNA sequence: TGTGCCAGCAGTTACCAGCCACGGAGTTATAATTCACCCCTCCACTTT.

This chain links TRBV10-3 with TRBJ1-5; 7 bases line up with TRBD1. V lost 2 bases and J lost 0; bases outside the gene matches: 4. The CDR3 length is 16 residues. Germline loops: CDR1 ENHRY, CDR2 SYGVKD. CDR3: CAISEHGTDSNQPQHF. The CDR3 DNA reads as TGTGCCATCAGTGAGCACGGGACAGATAGCAATCAGCCCCAGCATTTT.

The chain links TRBV10-3 to TRBJ1-6; perhaps TRBD1 as D (5 bases). V shed 0 bases and J shed 6 bases, with 15 bases lying between them. Germline assignment: CDR1 ENHRY and CDR2 SYGVKD. CDR3 length equals 17 residues. Written as DNA, the CDR3 is TGTGCCATCAGTGAGTCACGGGGGTGGGAAAGTAATTCACCCCTCCACTTT. Translated, it gives CAISESRGWESNSPLHF.

The rearrangement links TRBV6-4 to TRBJ1-6; tentative D call: TRBD1 (5 bases). The CDR3 loop spans 13 amino acids. V lost 4 bases and J lost 8, with 9 bases in between. Germline V gene data show CDR1 as MRHNA and CDR2 as SNTAGT. CDR3 residues: CASSVGGDSPLHF. CDR3 nucleotide sequence: TGTGCCAGCAGTGTGGGGGGAGATTCACCCCTCCACTTT.

This sequence joins TRBV7-9 and TRBJ2-3, with a weak D call TRBD1 (6 bases). V lost 1 base and J lost 2, with 10 bases in between. Germline V CDR1 and CDR2: SEHNR, FQNEAQ (reference sequence). This CDR3 is 15 amino acids long. This CDR3 reads CASSLGGRFTDTQYF. Here the CDR3 DNA reads TGTGCCAGCAGCTTAGGGGGGCGCTTCACAGATACGCAGTATTTT.

The chain recombines TRBV5-1 with TRBJ1-1; TRBD1 agrees at 8 bases. The CDR3 is made up of 15 amino acids. Germline loops: CDR1 SGHRS, CDR2 YFSETQ. With 4 bases clipped from V and 1 base from J, the junction kept 6 bases outside the gene matches. CDR3 DNA: TGCGCCAGCAGCCCACCGGGACAGGCGAACACTGAAGCTTTCTTT. Encoded protein: CASSPPGQANTEAFF.

The chain couples TRBV29-1 to TRBJ1-2, with 9 nucleotides matching TRBD1. This CDR3 is 12 amino acids long. Trimming at V came to 7 bases and at J to 6 bases, leaving 6 bases not matched to a gene. The germline CDR1 and CDR2 sequences are SQVTM and ANQGSEA. The CDR3 spells CSERTGGDGYTF. As DNA, the CDR3 is TGCAGCGAACGTACAGGGGGCGATGGCTACACCTTC. The full variable domain, in which reference TRBV29-1 and TRBJ1-2 provide the parts outside the CDR3, is SAVISQKPSRDICQRGTSLTIQCQVDSQVTMMFWYRQQPGQSLTLIATANQGSEATYESGFVIDKFPISRPNLTFSTLTVSNMSPEDSSIYLCSERTGGDGYTFGSGTRLTVV.

This chain links TRBV10-3 with TRBJ1-2, with D tentatively TRBD1 (5 bases). Deletions cut 5 bases from V and 6 bases from J, with 19 bases between. Germline CDR1 ENHRY, CDR2 SYGVKD. The CDR3 runs 15 residues. CDR3 amino acids: CAISFLAGQGDGYTF. CDR3 nucleotides: TGTGCCATCAGTTTTCTAGCGGGGCAGGGTGATGGCTACACCTTC.

This clone appeared a single time. The CDR3 DNA sequence: TGTGCCAGCAGCTCTATAACAGGGAGTAATGAAAAACTGTTTTTT. This codes for CASSSITGSNEKLFF. The chain employs TRBV7-2 and TRBJ1-4, with D possibly matching TRBD1 (6 bases). Germline CDR1 is SGHTA and CDR2 is FQGNSA. With 4 bases removed from V and 4 bases from J, the gap between germline ends came to 13 bases. This CDR3 has 15 residues. Full variable domain (outside the CDR3, taken from reference TRBV7-2 and TRBJ1-4): GAGVSQSPSNKVTEKGKDVELRCDPISGHTALYWYRQSLGQGLEFLIYFQGNSAPDKSGLPSDRFSAERTGGSVSTLTIQRTQQEDSAVYLCASSSITGSNEKLFFGSGTQLSVL.

The CDR3 DNA reads as TGTGCCAGCAGCTTACAGGCTTCAACCCCTGGGGAGCAGTACGTC. Amino acid sequence: CASSLQASTPGEQYV. The rearrangement links TRBV11-2 to TRBJ2-7; D ambiguous. This CDR3 spans 15 amino acids. Trimming cost V 2 bases and J 7 bases, with 18 bases left between them. CDR1 is SGHAT, CDR2 FQNNGV, per germline.

The CDR3 loop is CASSPNMGGDSPLHF. As DNA, the CDR3 is TGTGCCAGCAGCCCTAACATGGGAGGGGATTCACCCCTCCACTTT. This chain joins TRBV7-9 and TRBJ1-6, with D tentatively TRBD1 (5 bases). Germline V gene data show CDR1 as SEHNR and CDR2 as FQNEAQ (reference sequence). Trimming removed 5 bases at V and 8 bases at J, with 16 bases between. The CDR3 totals 15 residues. The complete variable domain, with remaining parts taken from reference TRBV7-9 and TRBJ1-6, reads DTGVSQNPRHKITKRGQNVTFRCDPISEHNRLYWYRQTLGQGPEFLTYFQNEAQLEKSRLLSDRFSAERPKGSFSTLEIQRTEQGDSAMYLCASSPNMGGDSPLHFGNGTRLTVT.

V is TRBV3-1 (or the pseudogene TRBV3-2) and J is TRBJ2-3; perhaps TRBD2 as D (5 bases). The V end lost 4 bases, the J end lost 9 bases, and 8 bases lay between the germline ends. Germline loops: CDR1 LGHDT, CDR2 YNNKEL (reference sequence). This CDR3 comprises 11 residues. The CDR3 here is CASSRSSTQYF. As DNA, the CDR3 is TGTGCCAGCAGCCGGTCTAGCACGCAGTATTTT.

The chain carries TRBV6-2 or TRBV6-3 and TRBJ2-7; 9 bases match TRBD2. CDR3 size: 14 residues. CDR1 and CDR2 (germline): MNHEY, SVGEGT. V was pared by 3 bases and J by 3 bases, with 3 bases of the junction left unmatched. CDR3 loop: CASSYAGGDYEQYF. The CDR3, as DNA: TGTGCCAGCAGTTATGCGGGAGGGGACTACGAGCAGTACTTC.

The J gene is TRBJ2-5, the V gene TRBV7-8, with 7 bases aligning to TRBD2. From germline, CDR1 is SGHVS and CDR2 FQNEAQ. Trimming cost V 2 bases and J 4 bases; bases outside gene matches: 10. This CDR3 contains 16 residues. In DNA form, the CDR3 reads TGTGCCAGCAGCTTAAACAGCGGGACGGTCCGAGAGACCCAGTACTTC. It codes for CASSLNSGTVRETQYF. The whole variable domain, remainder taken from reference TRBV7-8 and TRBJ2-5, is GAGVSQSPRYKVAKRGQDVALRCDPISGHVSLFWYQQALGQGPEFLTYFQNEAQLDKSGLPSDRFFAERPEGSVSTLKIQRTQQEDSAVYLCASSLNSGTVRETQYFGPGTRLLVL.

The V and J genes are TRBV19 and TRBJ1-1; D not certain. This CDR3 contains 13 residues. Germline assignment: CDR1 LNHDA and CDR2 SQIVND (reference sequence). Trimming shortened V by 1 base and J by 5 bases, and 8 bases separated the two germline ends. CDR3 residues: CASSIVTETEAFF. The CDR3 DNA follows: TGTGCCAGTAGTATAGTAACGGAGACTGAAGCTTTCTTT.

This chain links TRBV15 with TRBJ2-1, with a weak D call TRBD1 (5 bases). Germline CDR1 reads LNHNV; CDR2 reads YYDKDF (reference sequence). This CDR3 spans 14 amino acids. Trimming shortened V by 2 bases and J by 8 bases, and 13 bases separated the two germline ends. CDR3 sequence reads: CATSRPEQAHEQFF. CDR3 sequence (DNA): TGTGCCACCAGCAGACCCGAACAGGCTCATGAGCAGTTCTTC.